Below, 5 T cell receptor beta chains from the same sample are listed, as sequenced in a study of beta chain features in type 1 diabetes. Investigators reverse transcribed all isolated RNA, so they sequenced expressed TCRB transcripts. The protocol was immunoSEQ multiplex PCR, while the TCRdb copy is restricted to in-frame clones and leaves out a portion. The data show hundreds of thousands of clones, over 9.5% seen once. Specimen: naive CD4+ T cells from blood. The receptors come from a woman aged 18-29 years in good health.

This clone turned up a few times. V and J are TRBV5-1 and TRBJ2-2, with 8 nucleotides matching TRBD2. Germline V gene lookup returns CDR1 SGHRS and CDR2 YFSETQ. The length of the CDR3 is 18 residues. Germline trimming cut 4 bases from V and 5 bases from J; bases unmatched to any gene: 16. As DNA, the CDR3 is TGCGCCAGCAGCCCCGGACTAGCCTCTTGGAGCTGGACCGGGGAGCTGTTTTTT. It codes for CASSPGLASWSWTGELFF.

This clone was seen only a few times. The V and J genes are TRBV30 and TRBJ2-5; possible D gene TRBD1, 7 bases. CDR1 is GTSNPN and CDR2 is SVGIG in the germline V gene (reference sequence). This CDR3 is built from 19 residues. V was shortened by 2 bases and J by 4 bases, with 29 bases between the two germline ends. The DNA for the CDR3 is TGTGCCTGGAGTCGGGGGCAGGGGGTCACCCTAGTAACGAGAGAGACCCAGTACTTC. It codes for CAWSRGQGVTLVTRETQYF.

The chain combines TRBV30 with TRBJ2-1; a weak D match, TRBD1 (6 bases). The germline V gene encodes CDR1 GTSNPN and CDR2 SVGIG (reference sequence). The CDR3 has 15 amino acids. The CDR3 loop reads CVLASPGRGPNEQFF. CDR3 DNA sequence: TGTGTACTGGCATCCCCGGGCAGGGGACCCAATGAGCAGTTCTTC.

This clone has just a few counts. The chain has TRBV30 and TRBJ2-7; D unresolved. The germline gives CDR1 GTSNPN, CDR2 SVGIG (reference sequence). The length of the CDR3 is 13 residues. Trimming pared 4 bases from V and 0 bases from J, leaving 10 bases between. CDR3 sequence: CAWNPRSSYEQYF. For the CDR3, the DNA is TGTGCCTGGAACCCCCGGAGCTCCTACGAGCAGTACTTC.

V gene TRBV19 combines with J gene TRBJ1-2; D call uncertain. Germline V lookup: CDR1 LNHDA, CDR2 SQIVND (reference sequence). Deletions cut 6 bases from V and 2 bases from J, with 10 bases between. The CDR3 consists of 13 residues. CDR3 residues: CASSEPGNYGYTF. The CDR3 nucleotides read TGTGCCAGTAGCGAACCAGGAAACTATGGCTACACCTTC.